The source of this T cell receptor (beta chain) is a study of cytomegalovirus exposure and HLA in healthy donors. The overall study: In an earlier analysis, 95 million to 130 million unique TCR beta sequences were found from 150 million to 200 million T cells.

The primer mix had 60 Vbeta and 13 Jbeta primers. The repertoire was sequenced with immunoSEQ multiplex PCR; TCRdb's copy has only in-frame clones and lacks some. Of approximately 120,000 clones in the sample, almost 75% are singletons; the top ten hold roughly 8%. This CDR3 has 16 amino acids. V shed 5 bases, J shed 0 bases, and the junction held 9 bases outside the gene matches. In germline, CDR1 is SGHVS, CDR2 FNYEAQ. With respect to this clone: The antigen is undetermined.

Study-wide points: Information on immune exposure was restricted to one variable (CMV serostatus).

The specimen was PBMCs. The chain couples TRBV7-6 to TRBJ2-7; 8 bases line up with TRBD2. This receptor was taken from a man aged 40-49 years in good health and CMV-seronegative. The CDR3 DNA is TGTGCCAGCAGCCCTTCCGGCGGGGGGAGCTCCTACGAGCAGTACTTC. The encoded protein is CASSPSGGGSSYEQYF.